This T cell receptor (beta chain) was captured in a study of cytomegalovirus exposure and HLA in healthy donors (dated by TCRdb to about 2017). Looking at the study overall: In an earlier analysis of approximately 640 of the donors, 250 to 350 Gb of sequence data and just under 120 million unique TCR beta sequences from roughly 190 million T cells were reported. Approximately 310 gigabases of sequencing data and tens of millions of unique TCR sequences were included in an early release covering roughly 700 HLA-typed donors. Of the 300 to 450 genotyped donors, 81% were placed in the genetic ancestry cluster associated with self-reported Caucasian donors. The study aimed to test whether cataloging public T cell receptors could reveal signatures of past pathogen exposure. The study profiled the T cell repertoires of hundreds of subjects by immunosequencing and related them to cytomegalovirus serostatus. In addition to the first cohort of 666 subjects, a separate validation cohort of 130 or so different subjects was used. To predict cytomegalovirus infection status, the study brought together high-throughput TCR immunosequencing, statistical association of individual TCRs with disease status, and machine learning. To study patterns of TCR occurrence, a later analysis re-analyzed previously published TCR beta repertoires from 650 to 750 donors and added high-resolution HLA genotyping. In the later analysis, no new phenotypic data were used to find candidate immune exposures; instead, reliance was placed on TCR beta sequences and their occurrence across donors. An earlier analysis of around 640 of the donors used high-throughput TCR beta sequencing to judge whether each TCR beta V gene segment behaved as functional or pseudogenic. Donor age, sex, ethnicity and CMV serostatus were collected together with the repertoire data. In a later genetic analysis, genome-wide SNP genotypes for 398 of the 666 donors were used, and that subset was treated as a discovery cohort. All discovery cohort repertoires had been generated using a single sequencing platform. Class I and class II HLA loci were covered by the typing at four-digit resolution. Typing coverage varied by locus: roughly 629-640 donors for A, B, C, DRB1 and DQB1; roughly 520 for DQA1; more than 600 for DPA1; approximately 450 for DPB1. Because of strong linkage in the cohort, roughly five DR-DQ haplotypes were treated as single units for association and clustering. Among about 400 genotyped donors of the cohort, an average of around 250,000 unique TCR beta nucleotide sequences was sequenced per donor, of which about 20% were non-productive. Paper-wide results and their limitations: Across donors, most TCR sequences were observed very rarely, whereas some public TCRs were present in many individuals. A later analysis found that most CMV-associated TCR beta chains appeared HLA-restricted, with HLA associations seemingly driven largely by CMV exposure. The study listed 150 to 200 TCR beta chains as associated with cytomegalovirus. Because the 87-base-pair reads could not distinguish some IMGT-functional V segments, including TRBV6-2 and TRBV6-3, those segments were excluded. Correlated functional status among segregating V segments might be attributable to linkage disequilibrium, but an unknown experimental factor could not be ruled out. A further reported finding was that TCR beta sequences accurately predicted the HLA-A and HLA-B alleles for most subjects in the first cohort. Assigning TCR associations to individual alleles was difficult when HLA alleles, especially DR and DQ, strongly co-occurred. Because counts were too low, roughly 16 rarely observed V segments, including chromosome 9 orphons, were excluded from the earlier analysis of about 500 of the donors. A later analysis found that TCR association rates varied across HLA loci, with DRB1 alleles showing the most associated TCRs and HLA-C alleles the fewest. In a later analysis, HLA-associated TCR beta chains showed more clonal expansion and lower generation probabilities than non-associated chains that were equally common. Because some donors lacked HLA typing at each locus, the association tests relied only on the typed subset. It was suggested by the authors that the approach could potentially be generalized to other disease states and immunological phenotypes. In a later genetic analysis, a missense DCLRE1C variant was associated with V-gene and J-gene trimming of TCR beta chains, and the association was replicated in an independent cohort. The cohort was sequenced for TCR beta chains only, and without alpha or paired-chain data the features that could be detected were limited. Cytomegalovirus status was reported to be diagnosed by the classifier with high specificity and sensitivity in both the original and validation cohorts. In vitro tests confirmed that a few of the cytomegalovirus-associated TCR beta chains recognize cytomegalovirus antigens. In a later analysis, several top co-occurrence clusters were reported to appear linked to parvovirus B19, influenza, CMV and Epstein-Barr virus. Presence/absence analyses assumed roughly uniform sequencing depth across donors, an assumption that may not hold. At a false discovery rate of 0.05, a later analysis linked around 17,000 TCR beta sequences to specific HLA alleles. The sequencing pipeline was judged likely to have produced a cluster of highly shared sequence variants as a technical artifact. In a later genetic analysis, fewer N-insertions in productive TCRs were reported among donors in an Asian-associated ancestry cluster than the approximately 670-donor mean. An earlier analysis of approximately 530 of the donors showed that most TCR beta V segments appeared in productive rearrangements either about 90% or about 30% of the time, which broadly matched IMGT annotations. Immune exposure information for the cohort was limited to CMV serostatus.

Comment on this clone: Its antigen is currently not known. No base quality information exists; no much larger clone differs at one position.

Receptors were amplified or captured by the immunoSEQ multiplex PCR assay. For the multiplex PCR, a mixture combining 60 forward primers for TCR Vbeta segments and 13 reverse primers for TCR Jbeta segments was used. A multiplex PCR assay on genomic DNA amplified the CDR3 region of rearranged TCR beta genes. On the Illumina HiSeq System, the amplified TCR beta libraries were sequenced as 87-base-pair reads. In the source study's methods: A later analysis tallied 80 million to 95 million unique TCR beta chains across the 666 repertoires, and some 10 million of those chains were shared by two or more donors. A nearest-neighbor algorithm error-corrected the raw reads and collapsed the reads into unique sequences, merging closely related sequences to remove PCR and sequencing errors. V, D and J gene segments were assigned by aligning CDR3 sequences to IMGT reference sequences. For a sequence to be retained, a match of at least six nucleotides to both a V gene segment and a J gene segment was required. Rearrangements were called productive when the CDR3 lacked stop codons and stayed in frame with V and J; all others were non-productive. CDR3 was defined according to IMGT convention as the region running from the second conserved V-encoded cysteine to the conserved J-encoded phenylalanine. The earlier analysis of some 540 of the donors excluded any sequence lacking an unambiguous match to a single V gene segment. In an earlier analysis of 587 of the donors, V segments were called functional above 56.7% productive rearrangements and were called segregating when the between-donor standard deviation exceeded 5%. A statistical classification framework was built to diagnose cytomegalovirus status from the catalog of TCR beta chain sequences. In a later analysis, TCR nucleotide sequences were compared against IMGT/GENE-DB human TR gene sequences so that V and J genes could be assigned. The TCRdist pipeline was used in a later analysis to assign CDR3 sequences and most-parsimonious VDJ recombination scenarios. In a later analysis, every TCR beta chain was defined by the combination of its CDR3 amino acid sequence and its V-gene family, and reads without a unique V-gene family were dropped. A later analysis removed several hundred highly shared, low-generation-probability nucleotide sequences to deal with suspected cross-contamination and a sequencing artifact. In a later analysis, a clonal expansion index was calculated for each public chain from normalized within-repertoire ranks of inferred template counts. In a later analysis, generation probabilities were computed with a VDJ recombination model fitted to out-of-frame rearrangements, and the resulting probabilities were checked against IGoR. A later analysis scored TCR-TCR, TCR-HLA and TCR-CMV co-occurrence with hypergeometric tests, applying a repertoire-size bias correction to TCR pairs. A later analysis estimated false discovery rates by permuting HLA or CMV assignments 20 times. In a later analysis, co-occurring TCRs were grouped using DBSCAN, and TCRdist sequence similarity was added for clustering within HLA-allele-positive subsets. Repertoires with fewer than 30,000 or more than 120,000 public chains were left out of co-occurrence clustering, as were about five repertoires with anomalous nucleotide sharing. This immuneACCESS table, as held by TCRdb, lists in-frame sequences with V and J called but not all clones. Of the missing ones, under half trace to an unresolved V gene in checked studies; the others have no known cause. V, J and clone size are those of that table, while D and trimming were read from the DNA. The sample data list about 160,000 clones, and approximately 80% of these were observed just once. The ten biggest clones cover over 1.5% of the sample.

The cysteine opens and the phenylalanine closes a CDR3 of 14 amino acids. Only the CDR3 part of the read is kept: 42 bases, read in frame from the first base. The junction carries 11 bases between V and J, which are trimmed by 0 bases and 5 bases respectively. As encoded in the germline V gene, CDR1 is ENHRY while CDR2 is SYGVKD. The cohort was made up of 500 to 800 healthy bone marrow donors. At the time of sampling, every cohort member was nominally healthy, though immune exposures that went unrecorded were likely present. The donor tested CMV seronegative, placing the donor among the 350 to 400 seronegative members of the cohort. Each donor provided a peripheral blood sample, and peripheral blood mononuclear cells were used for TCR beta sequencing. Genomic DNA was extracted from the blood cell samples with the Qiagen DNeasy Blood Extraction Kit.

The sequenced sample consisted of PBMCs. The chain is made from TRBV10-3 and TRBJ2-7; the D gene cannot be named for sure. The origin of this receptor is a young woman in good health and CMV-seronegative. CDR3 region: CAISESRSPHEQYF. The DNA sequence is TGTGCCATCAGTGAGTCGCGGTCCCCCCACGAGCAGTACTTC.